The clone carrying this T cell receptor (beta chain) came up a few times. No antigen is known for it. Germline V CDR1 and CDR2: MNHNS, SASEGT. CDR3 length: 15 residues. Trimming took off 1 base at V and 4 bases at J, with 14 bases between the two ends. These data are taken from a study of T cells in Graves' hyperthyroidism and ophthalmopathy. The study's findings and limits: In validation, the model predicted ophthalmopathy. These predictions came a median approximately 6.5 months before onset. Researchers found most expanded thyroid clonotypes above 0.001 in blood as well.

RNA transcripts were the template for amplifying TCR beta CDR3 regions. The HTBI set primed first-round TCR CDR3 RT-PCR. Each CDR3 protein gets one entry after TCRdb re-called the multiplex PCR reads with MiXCR. The data hold fewer than 450,000 distinct CDR3 sequences, with roughly 17% observed a single time. Sequencing input: blood. The chain combines TRBV6-1 with TRBJ2-7; unclear D gene. The receptor's source is a young woman with Graves' hyperthyroidism that later progressed to Graves' ophthalmopathy. CDR3 nucleotides: TGTGCCAGCAGTGAAGAACGAGTTGGAGCATACGAGCAGTACTTC. This codes for CASSEERVGAYEQYF.